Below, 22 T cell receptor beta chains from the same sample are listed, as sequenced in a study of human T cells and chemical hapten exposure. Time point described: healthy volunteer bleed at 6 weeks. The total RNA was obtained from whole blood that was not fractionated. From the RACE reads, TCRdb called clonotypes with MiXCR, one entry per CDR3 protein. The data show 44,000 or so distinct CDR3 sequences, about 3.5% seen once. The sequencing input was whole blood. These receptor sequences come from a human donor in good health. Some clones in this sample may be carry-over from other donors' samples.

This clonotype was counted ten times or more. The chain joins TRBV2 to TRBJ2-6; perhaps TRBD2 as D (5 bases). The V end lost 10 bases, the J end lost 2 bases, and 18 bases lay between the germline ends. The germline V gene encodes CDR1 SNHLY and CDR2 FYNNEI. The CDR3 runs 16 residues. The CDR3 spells CATTPPLGAGANVLTF. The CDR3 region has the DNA TGTGCCACCACTCCCCCGCTGGGAGCTGGGGCCAACGTCCTGACTTTC.

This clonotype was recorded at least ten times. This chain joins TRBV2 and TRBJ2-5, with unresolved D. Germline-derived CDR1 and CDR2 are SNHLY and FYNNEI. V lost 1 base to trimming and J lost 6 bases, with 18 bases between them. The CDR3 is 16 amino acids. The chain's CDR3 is CASSEGTATGLQTQYF. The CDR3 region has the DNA TGTGCCAGCAGTGAAGGTACCGCTACCGGCCTCCAGACCCAGTACTTC.

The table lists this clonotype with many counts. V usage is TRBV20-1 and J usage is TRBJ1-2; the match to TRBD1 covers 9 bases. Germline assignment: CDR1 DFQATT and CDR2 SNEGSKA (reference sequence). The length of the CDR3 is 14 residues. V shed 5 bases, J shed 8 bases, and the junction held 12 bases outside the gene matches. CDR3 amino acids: CSAGVPGQGGGYTF. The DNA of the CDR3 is TGCAGTGCTGGGGTACCGGGACAGGGTGGAGGCTACACCTTC.

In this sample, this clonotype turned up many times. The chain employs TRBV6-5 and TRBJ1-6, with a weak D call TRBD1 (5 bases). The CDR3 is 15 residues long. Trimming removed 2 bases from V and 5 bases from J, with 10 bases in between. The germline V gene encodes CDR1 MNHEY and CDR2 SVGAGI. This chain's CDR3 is CASSYKGPNNSPLHF. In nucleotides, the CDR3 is TGTGCCAGCAGTTACAAGGGACCCAATAATTCACCCCTCCACTTT.

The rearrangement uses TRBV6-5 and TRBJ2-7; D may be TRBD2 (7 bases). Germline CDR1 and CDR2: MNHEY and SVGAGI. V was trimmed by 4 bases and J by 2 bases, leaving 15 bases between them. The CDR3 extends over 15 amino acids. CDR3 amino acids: CASSLGGGIAYEQYF. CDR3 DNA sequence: TGTGCCAGCAGTTTGGGGGGGGGCATCGCCTACGAGCAGTACTTC.

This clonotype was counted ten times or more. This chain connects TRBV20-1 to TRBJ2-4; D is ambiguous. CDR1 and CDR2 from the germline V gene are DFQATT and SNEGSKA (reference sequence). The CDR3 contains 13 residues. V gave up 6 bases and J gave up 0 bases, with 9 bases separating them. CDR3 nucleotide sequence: TGCAGTGCCCGCTTGGTAGCCAAAAACATTCAGTACTTC. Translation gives CSARLVAKNIQYF.

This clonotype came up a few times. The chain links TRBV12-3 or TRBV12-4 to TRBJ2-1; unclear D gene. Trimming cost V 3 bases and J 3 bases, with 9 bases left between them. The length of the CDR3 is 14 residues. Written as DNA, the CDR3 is TGTGCCAGCAGTTTGTTCCAGGACTACAATGAGCAGTTCTTC. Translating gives CASSLFQDYNEQFF.

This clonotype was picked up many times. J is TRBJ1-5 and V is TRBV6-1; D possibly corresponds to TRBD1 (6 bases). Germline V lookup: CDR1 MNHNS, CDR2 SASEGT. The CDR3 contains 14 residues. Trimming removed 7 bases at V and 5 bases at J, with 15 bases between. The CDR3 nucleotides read TGTGCCAGCATCAAGGGGGGGAGAGATCAGCCCCAGCATTTT. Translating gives CASIKGGRDQPQHF.

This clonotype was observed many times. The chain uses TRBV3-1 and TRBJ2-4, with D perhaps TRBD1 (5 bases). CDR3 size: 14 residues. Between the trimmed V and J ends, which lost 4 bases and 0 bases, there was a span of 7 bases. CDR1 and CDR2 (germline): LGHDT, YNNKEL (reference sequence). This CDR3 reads CASSRQLAKNIQYF. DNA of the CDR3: TGTGCCAGCAGCCGACAGTTAGCCAAAAACATTCAGTACTTC. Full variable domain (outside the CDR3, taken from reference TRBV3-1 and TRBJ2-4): DTAVSQTPKYLVTQMGNDKSIKCEQNLGHDTMYWYKQDSKKFLKIMFSYNNKELIINETVPNRFSPKSPDKAHLNLHINSLELGDSAVYFCASSRQLAKNIQYFGAGTRLSVL.

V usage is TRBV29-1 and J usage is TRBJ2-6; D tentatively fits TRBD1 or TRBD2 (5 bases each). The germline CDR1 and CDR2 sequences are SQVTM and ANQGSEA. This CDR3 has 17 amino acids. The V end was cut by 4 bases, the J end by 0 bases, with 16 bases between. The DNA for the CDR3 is TGCAGCGTTGGAGGGGCTTCGGTTAGCTCTGGGGCCAACGTCCTGACTTTC. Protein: CSVGGASVSSGANVLTF.

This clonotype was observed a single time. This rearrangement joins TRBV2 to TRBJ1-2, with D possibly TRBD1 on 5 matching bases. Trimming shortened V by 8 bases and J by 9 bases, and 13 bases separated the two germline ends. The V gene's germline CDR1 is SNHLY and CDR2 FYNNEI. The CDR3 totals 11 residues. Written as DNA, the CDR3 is TGTGCCAGCGGTATGGGGGAGAGCTACACCTTC. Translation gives CASGMGESYTF.

The DNA of the CDR3 is TGTGCCAGCAGTCCGTGGACAGGGGGCGGCAATCAGCCCCAGCATTTT. It codes for CASSPWTGGGNQPQHF. The V and J genes are TRBV28 and TRBJ1-5, with 11 positions matching TRBD1. The ends lost 5 bases at V and 2 bases at J; junction bases unmatched: 5. Per the germline V gene, CDR1 is MDHEN and CDR2 is SYDVKM. The CDR3 is made up of 16 amino acids.

CDR3 DNA: TGCAGCGTTGAAGACCCGGGACAGGGCCCTTCCTACGAGCAGTACTTC. It codes for CSVEDPGQGPSYEQYF. V gene TRBV29-1 combines with J gene TRBJ2-7; 9 bases line up with TRBD1. V lost 0 bases and J lost 1; bases outside the gene matches: 7. Per the germline V gene, CDR1 is SQVTM and CDR2 is ANQGSEA. The CDR3 runs to 16 residues.

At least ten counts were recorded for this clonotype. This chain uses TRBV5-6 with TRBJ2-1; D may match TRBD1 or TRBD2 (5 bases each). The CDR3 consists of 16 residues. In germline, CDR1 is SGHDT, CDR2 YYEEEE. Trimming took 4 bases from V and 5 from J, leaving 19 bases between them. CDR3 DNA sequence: TGTGCCAGCAGCCATGCCGGGACCTCCCCTAACAATGAGCAGTTCTTC. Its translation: CASSHAGTSPNNEQFF. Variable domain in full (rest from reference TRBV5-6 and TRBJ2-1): DAGVTQSPTHLIKTRGQQVTLRCSPKSGHDTVSWYQQALGQGPQFIFQYYEEEERQRGNFPDRFSGHQFPNYSSELNVNALLLGDSALYLCASSHAGTSPNNEQFFGPGTRLTVL.

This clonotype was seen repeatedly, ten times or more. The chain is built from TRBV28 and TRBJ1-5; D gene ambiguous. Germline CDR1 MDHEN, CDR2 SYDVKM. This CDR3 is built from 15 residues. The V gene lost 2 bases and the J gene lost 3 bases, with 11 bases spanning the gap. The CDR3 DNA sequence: TGTGCCAGCAGTTTAGGTGGACGGGCCAATCAGCCCCAGCATTTT. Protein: CASSLGGRANQPQHF. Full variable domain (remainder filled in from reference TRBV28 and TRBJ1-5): DVKVTQSSRYLVKRTGEKVFLECVQDMDHENMFWYRQDPGLGLRLIYFSYDVKMKEKGDIPEGYSVSREKKERFSLILESASTNQTSMYLCASSLGGRANQPQHFGDGTRLSIL.

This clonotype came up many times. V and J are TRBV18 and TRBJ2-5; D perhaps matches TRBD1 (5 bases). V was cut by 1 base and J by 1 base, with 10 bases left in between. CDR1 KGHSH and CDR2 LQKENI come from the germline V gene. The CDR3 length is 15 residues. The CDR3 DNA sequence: TGTGCCAGCTCACCACTTCCAGGGCCCCAAGAGACCCAGTACTTC. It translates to CASSPLPGPQETQYF.

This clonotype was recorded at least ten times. CDR3 bases: TGTGCCAGCAGATATGGGACAGGTGAAAAACTGTTTTTT. As protein: CASRYGTGEKLFF. V is TRBV7-2 and J is TRBJ1-4, with 8 bases matching TRBD1. The germline gives CDR1 SGHTA, CDR2 FQGNSA. This CDR3 region has 13 residues. V shed 6 bases, J shed 7 bases, and the junction held 4 bases outside the gene matches.

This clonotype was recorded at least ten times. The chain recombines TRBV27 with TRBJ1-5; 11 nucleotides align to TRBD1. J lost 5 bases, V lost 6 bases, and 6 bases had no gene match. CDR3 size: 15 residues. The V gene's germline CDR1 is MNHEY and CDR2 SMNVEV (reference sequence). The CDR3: CASRPKGQGDQPQHF. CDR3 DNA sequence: TGTGCCAGCAGGCCTAAGGGACAGGGGGATCAGCCCCAGCATTTT.

CDR3 sequence reads: CSSSAATNEKLFF. In DNA, the CDR3 is TGCAGTTCGTCGGCTGCAACTAATGAAAAACTGTTTTTT. V usage is TRBV20-1 and J usage is TRBJ1-4, with no clear D. The CDR3 is 13 amino acids. V lost 8 bases to trimming and J lost 0 bases, with 10 bases between them. Germline V gene data show CDR1 as DFQATT and CDR2 as SNEGSKA (reference sequence).

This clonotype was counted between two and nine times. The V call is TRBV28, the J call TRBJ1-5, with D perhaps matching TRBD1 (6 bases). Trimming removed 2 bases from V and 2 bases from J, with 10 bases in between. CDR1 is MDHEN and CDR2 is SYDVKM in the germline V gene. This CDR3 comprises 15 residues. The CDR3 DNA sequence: TGTGCCAGCAGTTTAGGGGGGCGGGGCAATCAGCCCCAGCATTTT. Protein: CASSLGGRGNQPQHF.

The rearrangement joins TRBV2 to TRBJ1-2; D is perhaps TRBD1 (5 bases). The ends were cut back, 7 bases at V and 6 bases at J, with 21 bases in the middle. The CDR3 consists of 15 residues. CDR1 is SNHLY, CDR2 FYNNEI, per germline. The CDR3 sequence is CASTSPRDPNNGYTF. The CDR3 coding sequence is TGTGCCAGCACCTCCCCCCGGGACCCGAACAATGGCTACACCTTC.

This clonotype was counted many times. The CDR3 reads CASSLSRRKGTQYF. The CDR3 coding sequence is TGTGCCAGCAGTTTATCGAGGAGGAAAGGGACCCAGTACTTC. This chain uses TRBV27 with TRBJ2-5, with D tentatively TRBD2 (5 bases). The germline V gene has CDR1 MNHEY and CDR2 SMNVEV (reference sequence). CDR3 length equals 14 residues. The V and J ends lost 0 bases and 7 bases respectively, with 12 bases between them.